A selection of T cell receptor beta chains follows, all from one sample in a study of T cell changes during pregnancy in multiple sclerosis. Sequencing used immunoSEQ multiplex PCR; TCRdb keeps in-frame clones, though not all of them. The sample lists fewer than 100,000 clones; about nine tenths were seen once. The sample here was peripheral blood, taken before pregnancy. The receptors come from a female donor with multiple sclerosis, enrolled in a pregnancy study. The CDR3 runs from the conserved cysteine through the conserved F or W. Fields, in order: J gene, clone size, D gene, V gene, CDR3 protein, CDR3 DNA. The D gene is left open where the match is weak. For some rows the clone size is stated as once, few or many, or as a class when expanded; others skip it.

>TRBJ2-1|.|.|TRBV7-6
CASSLRWANEQFF
TGTGCCAGCAGCTTACGTTGGGCCAATGAGCAGTTCTTC
>TRBJ1-1|.|.|TRBV7-9
CASSLDIGENTEAFF
TGTGCCAGCAGCTTAGATATAGGGGAGAACACTGAAGCTTTCTTT
>TRBJ1-6|.|.|TRBV28
CASLRVAGTPLHF
TGTGCCAGTCTACGTGTGGCGGGGACACCCCTCCACTTT
>TRBJ2-5|once|TRBD2|TRBV9
CASRARGEETQYF
TGTGCCAGCAGGGCTCGGGGGGAAGAGACCCAGTACTTC
>TRBJ2-1|.|.|TRBV2
CASSRQTKHNEQFF
TGTGCCAGCAGTAGGCAGACAAAGCACAATGAGCAGTTCTTC
>TRBJ1-2|.|.|TRBV5-4
CASSLRGFGGYTF
TGTGCCAGCAGCTTGCGAGGGTTTGGAGGCTACACCTTC
>TRBJ2-2|.|.|TRBV19
CASSTGQGGTGELFF
TGTGCCAGTAGTACTGGCCAGGGTGGGACCGGGGAGCTGTTTTTT
>TRBJ2-7|.|.|TRBV27
CASSFIGGSYEQYF
TGTGCCAGCAGTTTTATTGGCGGCTCCTACGAGCAGTACTTC
>TRBJ2-5|.|.|TRBV6-6
CASSPGRETQYF
TGTGCCAGCAGTCCAGGTCGGGAGACCCAGTACTTC
>TRBJ1-1|.|.|TRBV4-1
CASSQDRGDTEAFF
TGCGCCAGCAGCCAAGACAGGGGTGACACTGAAGCTTTCTTT
>TRBJ1-5|.|.|TRBV7-2
CASSLGPRGQPQHF
TGTGCCAGCAGCTTAGGCCCCCGGGGTCAGCCCCAGCATTTT
>TRBJ1-2|.|TRBD1|TRBV6-6
CASSYQSQGAGGYTF
TGTGCCAGCAGTTACCAATCCCAGGGGGCCGGGGGCTACACCTTC
>TRBJ1-3|.|.|TRBV9
CASTRSAGNTIYF
TGTGCCAGCACCCGGAGTGCTGGAAACACCATATATTTT
>TRBJ2-7|.|TRBD2|TRBV27
CASSLLGGNEQYF
TGTGCCAGCAGTTTATTGGGAGGGAACGAGCAGTACTTC
>TRBJ1-6|.|TRBD1|TRBV5-1
CASSTGQGGSWNSPLHF
TGCGCCAGCAGCACCGGACAGGGGGGATCTTGGAATTCACCCCTCCACTTT
>TRBJ1-4|.|.|TRBV5-1
CASRDQGFAEKLFF
TGCGCCAGCAGAGACCAGGGGTTTGCCGAAAAACTGTTTTTT
>TRBJ1-2|.|.|TRBV7-2
CASSLGWSGANYGYTF
TGTGCCAGCAGCTTAGGTTGGTCAGGGGCTAACTATGGCTACACCTTC
>TRBJ1-2|once|TRBD1|TRBV5-6
CASSSRDRDYGYTF
TGTGCCAGCAGTTCCCGGGACAGGGACTATGGCTACACCTTC
>TRBJ1-5|.|TRBD1|TRBV7-2
CASSGDRERYQPQHF
TGTGCCAGCAGCGGGGACAGGGAAAGATATCAGCCCCAGCATTTT
>TRBJ2-2|.|TRBD2|TRBV2
CASGKREHTGELFF
TGTGCCAGCGGAAAGCGGGAGCACACCGGGGAGCTGTTTTTT
>TRBJ1-2|.|TRBD1|TRBV11-1
CASSRNTGGPGGYTF
TGTGCCAGCAGTCGAAACACAGGGGGCCCTGGGGGCTACACCTTC
>TRBJ2-1|.|.|TRBV4-3
CASSQGAANHNEQFF
TGCGCCAGCAGCCAAGGTGCAGCGAACCACAATGAGCAGTTCTTC
>TRBJ2-1|few|TRBD1|TRBV5-4
CASSLEQGAVSYNEQFF
TGTGCCAGCAGCTTGGAACAGGGGGCCGTCTCCTACAATGAGCAGTTCTTC
>TRBJ2-1|.|.|TRBV6-5
CASSYGGANNEQFF
TGTGCCAGCAGTTACGGGGGGGCTAACAATGAGCAGTTCTTC
>TRBJ1-6|.|.|TRBV4-3
CASSQWGLFNSPLHF
TGCGCCAGCAGCCAGTGGGGACTCTTTAATTCACCCCTCCACTTT
>TRBJ1-2|.|.|TRBV28
CASSPDSPRHGYTF
TGTGCCAGCAGCCCGGACAGCCCCCGGCATGGCTACACCTTC
>TRBJ1-2|.|.|TRBV7-9
CASSSGGYTF
TGTGCCAGCAGCTCCGGGGGCTACACCTTC
>TRBJ2-3|.|.|TRBV7-9
CASSLFRGDLTDTQYF
TGTGCCAGCAGCTTATTTCGCGGGGACCTCACAGATACGCAGTATTTT
>TRBJ1-1|.|.|TRBV19
CASIPPGTTEAFF
TGTGCCAGTATCCCACCGGGGACTACTGAAGCTTTCTTT
>TRBJ1-2|.|.|TRBV2
CASSAGMEGYTF
TGTGCCAGCAGCGCCGGGATGGAGGGCTACACCTTC
>TRBJ2-3|.|TRBD2|TRBV5-3
CARSPRAGGPLSTDTQYF
TGTGCCAGAAGCCCCCGGGCGGGGGGCCCCCTTAGCACAGATACGCAGTATTTT
>TRBJ1-2|few|.|TRBV7-9
CASSLALDGGGYGYTF
TGTGCCAGCAGCTTAGCGCTCGACGGGGGTGGCTATGGCTACACCTTC
>TRBJ1-5|.|.|TRBV6-5
CASSQQGFQPQHF
TGTGCCAGCAGCCAACAGGGCTTTCAGCCCCAGCATTTT
>TRBJ2-1|.|.|TRBV5-1
CASSKPTLPHNEQFF
TGCGCCAGCAGCAAACCAACACTACCCCACAATGAGCAGTTCTTC
>TRBJ2-1|.|.|TRBV10-3
CAISESTTTTYNEQFF
TGTGCCATCAGTGAGTCGACGACGACAACCTACAATGAGCAGTTCTTC
>TRBJ1-1|.|.|TRBV30
CAWRPGHKNTEAFF
TGTGCCTGGAGGCCGGGACACAAGAACACTGAAGCTTTCTTT
>TRBJ1-5|.|.|TRBV2
CASSPREARNQPQHF
TGTGCCAGCAGCCCTCGGGAAGCGCGGAATCAGCCCCAGCATTTT
>TRBJ2-6|.|TRBD1|TRBV5-4
CASSLGSGQGARSGANVLTF
TGTGCCAGCAGCTTGGGTTCGGGGCAGGGGGCCCGCTCTGGGGCCAACGTCCTGACTTTC
>TRBJ1-2|.|.|TRBV11-2
CASSSRDYGYTF
TGTGCCAGCAGCTCCCGTGACTATGGCTACACCTTC
>TRBJ2-3|.|.|TRBV6-4
CASSVGRASTDTQYF
TGTGCCAGCAGTGTAGGGCGGGCCAGCACAGATACGCAGTATTTT
>TRBJ1-5|.|TRBD1|TRBV6-5
CASSYSTGGQPQHF
TGTGCCAGCAGTTACTCGACAGGGGGTCAGCCCCAGCATTTT
>TRBJ1-3|once|.|TRBV18
CASSPVGTSGNTIYF
TGTGCCAGCTCACCTGTAGGGACATCTGGAAACACCATATATTTT
>TRBJ2-4|.|.|TRBV15
CATSRTPGKGNIQYF
TGTGCCACCAGCAGAACCCCGGGGAAAGGGAACATTCAGTACTTC
>TRBJ2-7|.|TRBD1|TRBV4-2
CASSQDTGTDYEQYF
TGTGCCAGCAGCCAAGACACCGGGACAGACTACGAGCAGTACTTC
>TRBJ2-2|.|.|TRBV27
CASSPEPGSIGELFF
TGTGCCAGCAGTCCCGAGCCGGGAAGTATAGGGGAGCTGTTTTTT
>TRBJ2-2|once|.|TRBV19
CASSYQANTGELFF
TGTGCCAGTAGTTACCAGGCGAACACCGGGGAGCTGTTTTTT
>TRBJ2-3|.|.|TRBV11-2
CASSLDQEAIRTDTQYF
TGTGCCAGCAGCTTAGATCAGGAAGCTATTAGAACAGATACGCAGTATTTT
>TRBJ2-1|.|TRBD1|TRBV4-1
CAARDQWLTGGEQFF
TGCGCCGCCCGGGATCAGTGGCTTACAGGGGGTGAGCAGTTCTTC
>TRBJ1-3|.|.|TRBV18
CASSPQGGAGGNTIYF
TGTGCCAGCTCACCTCAAGGGGGGGCTGGTGGAAACACCATATATTTT
>TRBJ2-7|few|TRBD1|TRBV7-9
CASSLTGGWAYEQYF
TGTGCCAGCAGCCTAACAGGGGGCTGGGCCTACGAGCAGTACTTC
>TRBJ1-6|.|TRBD1|TRBV19
CATTLGGGTGDSPLHF
TGTGCCACCACCCTCGGTGGGGGGACAGGGGACTCACCCCTCCACTTT
>TRBJ2-1|.|TRBD1|TRBV4-3
CASSQGTGMSNEQFF
TGCGCCAGCAGCCAAGGGACAGGGATGTCAAATGAGCAGTTCTTC
>TRBJ1-1|.|.|TRBV21-1
CASKSKGQGEAFF
TGTGCCAGCAAATCCAAGGGACAGGGAGAAGCTTTCTTT
>TRBJ2-3|few|TRBD1|TRBV19
CASAWGQGAGDTQYF
TGTGCCAGTGCCTGGGGACAGGGGGCGGGAGATACGCAGTATTTT
>TRBJ1-1|.|.|TRBV5-1
CASRVTVNTEAFF
TGCGCCAGCAGAGTGACAGTGAACACTGAAGCTTTCTTT
>TRBJ2-3|.|.|TRBV15
CATSRDTASGTDTQYF
TGTGCCACCAGCAGAGATACCGCTAGCGGCACAGATACGCAGTATTTT
>TRBJ2-5|.|TRBD1|TRBV25-1
CASSPENRGEETQYF
TGTGCCAGCAGTCCTGAAAACAGGGGGGAAGAGACCCAGTACTTC
>TRBJ1-2|.|.|TRBV7-9
CASSSDSSGYTF
TGTGCCAGCAGCTCGGACTCGTCCGGCTACACCTTC
>TRBJ1-1|.|.|TRBV2
CASREVPFGAFF
TGTGCCAGCAGGGAGGTGCCTTTTGGAGCTTTCTTT
>TRBJ1-2|.|.|TRBV30
CAWSLDRGGPYGYTF
TGTGCCTGGAGTTTAGACCGGGGAGGGCCCTATGGCTACACCTTC